Following are 18 T cell receptor beta chains from one sample sequenced in a study of blood T cell repertoires in COVID-19. Profiled with immunoSEQ multiplex PCR; TCRdb holds only in-frame clones, not every one. The sample yields some 180,000 clones, 75% to 85% seen once. Sequenced material: peripheral blood. These TCRs come from a woman between 40 and 50 years old with COVID-19, enrolled during active disease.

V gene TRBV5-1 combines with J gene TRBJ2-3, with 9 bases matching TRBD2. After removal of 2 bases from V and 1 base from J, the junction contained 5 bases not matched to a gene. Germline V gene sequence: CDR1 SGHRS, CDR2 YFSETQ. The CDR3 sequence is 16 residues long. The CDR3 DNA sequence: TGCGCCAGCAGCTTTTCTCGACTAGCGGGCACAGATACGCAGTATTTT. This codes for CASSFSRLAGTDTQYF.

The chain employs TRBV28 and TRBJ1-2; TRBD1 matches at 7 bases. The CDR3 runs to 14 residues. The germline V gene encodes CDR1 MDHEN and CDR2 SYDVKM. The ends lost 5 bases at V and 4 bases at J; junction bases unmatched: 7. The CDR3 nucleotides are TGTGCCAGCAGTCCGCCGGACAGGATCTATGGCTACACCTTC. Residues: CASSPPDRIYGYTF.

The V gene is TRBV7-2, the J gene TRBJ2-7; maybe TRBD1 (5 bases). The V gene lost 5 bases and the J gene lost 4 bases, with 15 bases spanning the gap. Germline CDR1 SGHTA, CDR2 FQGNSA. This CDR3 region has 14 residues. The CDR3 nucleotides are TGTGCCAGCAGCGTTAGACAGACAATATACGAGCAGTACTTC. Translation gives CASSVRQTIYEQYF.

The chain has TRBV7-2 and TRBJ1-5; D call uncertain. The CDR3 runs to 16 residues. The V gene's germline CDR1 is SGHTA and CDR2 FQGNSA. V was pared by 0 bases and J by 0 bases, with 9 bases between. The CDR3 sequence: CASSLAQAGSNQPQHF. The DNA of the CDR3 is TGTGCCAGCAGCTTAGCCCAGGCCGGTAGCAATCAGCCCCAGCATTTT. The complete variable domain, with remaining parts taken from reference TRBV7-2 and TRBJ1-5, reads GAGVSQSPSNKVTEKGKDVELRCDPISGHTALYWYRQSLGQGLEFLIYFQGNSAPDKSGLPSDRFSAERTGGSVSTLTIQRTQQEDSAVYLCASSLAQAGSNQPQHFGDGTRLSIL.

As for this clone: One end of the junction is discordant with germline, which a read error may explain. CDR3 nucleotide sequence: TGTGCCAGCAGGTTAGGACACCTCCAGGAAGCTTTCTTT. Its protein product is CASRLGHLQEAFF. The chain links TRBV12-3 or TRBV12-4 to TRBJ1-1; a weak D match, TRBD1 (5 bases). The CDR3 is 13 residues long.

V gene TRBV9 combines with J gene TRBJ1-3; D might be TRBD1 (6 bases). Between the trimmed V and J ends, which lost 2 bases and 8 bases, there was a span of 14 bases. This CDR3 contains 14 residues. Germline assignment: CDR1 SGDLS and CDR2 YYNGEE. The CDR3 sequence is CASSVAQGKHTIYF. Written as DNA, the CDR3 is TGTGCCAGCAGCGTCGCACAGGGTAAACACACCATATATTTT.

The rearrangement links TRBV9 to TRBJ2-1; tentatively, D is TRBD2 (7 bases). Germline assignment: CDR1 SGDLS and CDR2 YYNGEE. Between the trimmed V and J ends, which lost 4 bases and 4 bases, there was a span of 12 bases. The CDR3 totals 14 residues. DNA of the CDR3: TGTGCCAGCAGCCAGCGGGACATATACAATGAGCAGTTCTTC. As protein: CASSQRDIYNEQFF.

With respect to this clone: Other DNA sequences of this sample code for an identical CDR3. The V call is TRBV6-5, the J call TRBJ1-2, with TRBD1 matching over 8 bases. The CDR3 has 16 residues. Germline-derived CDR1 and CDR2 are MNHEY and SVGAGI. V trimming: 2 bases; J trimming: 4 bases; junction bases outside the gene matches: 9. In DNA, the CDR3 is TGTGCCAGCAGTTACGTCCGTACAGGGGGAGGCTATGGCTACACCTTC. This translates into CASSYVRTGGGYGYTF.

A few counts support this clone. V is TRBV10-1 and J is TRBJ2-7; D is unclear. The CDR3 is made up of 11 amino acids. The germline V gene has CDR1 WNHNN and CDR2 SYGVQD (reference sequence). With 7 bases removed from V and 3 bases from J, the gap between germline ends came to 7 bases. The CDR3 sequence is CASNPHYEQYF. CDR3 sequence (DNA): TGCGCCAGCAATCCCCACTACGAGCAGTACTTC.

This chain links TRBV4-2 with TRBJ1-1; 7 nucleotides align to TRBD1. The germline V gene encodes CDR1 LGHNA and CDR2 YNFKEQ. CDR3 size: 15 residues. Trimming cost V 5 bases and J 1 base; bases outside gene matches: 7. In DNA, the CDR3 is TGTGCCAGCAGCACCCCGGGACAGAAGAACACTGAAGCTTTCTTT. Amino acids: CASSTPGQKNTEAFF.

This clone has just a few counts. The V call is TRBV13, the J call TRBJ2-7; 7 bases match TRBD2. This CDR3 contains 14 residues. V shed 0 bases and J 6 bases; nucleotides not matched to a gene: 5. Germline lookup yields CDR1 PRHDT and CDR2 FYEKMQ (reference sequence). The CDR3, as DNA: TGTGCCAGCAGCTTAGGCGGGAGGACGGGCGAGCAGTACTTC. As protein: CASSLGGRTGEQYF.

The chain uses TRBV5-1 and TRBJ2-3; D possibly corresponds to TRBD2 (5 bases). CDR3 size: 14 residues. The V end was cut by 7 bases, the J end by 6 bases, with 18 bases between. In germline, CDR1 is SGHRS, CDR2 YFSETQ. CDR3 coding DNA: TGCGCCAGCGGGAGTAGTACACGAGGGGATACGCAGTATTTT. Its translation: CASGSSTRGDTQYF.

The V gene is TRBV19, the J gene TRBJ2-5, with 8 bases aligning to TRBD2. Looked up from germline, CDR1 is LNHDA and CDR2 is SQIVND (reference sequence). The CDR3 runs to 15 residues. After removal of 3 bases from V and 4 bases from J, the junction contained 7 bases not matched to a gene. The DNA for the CDR3 is TGTGCCAGTAGTATCGGGGGGGCAGGATCAGAGACCCAGTACTTC. Its translation: CASSIGGAGSETQYF.

The chain has TRBV13 and TRBJ2-5; D not resolved. Germline V CDR1 and CDR2: PRHDT, FYEKMQ (reference sequence). CDR3 length: 13 residues. The germline V and J ends were trimmed by 4 bases and 5 bases, with 11 bases remaining between them. The CDR3 region is CASSSGQRETQYF. DNA of the CDR3: TGTGCCAGCAGCTCGGGTCAGAGGGAGACCCAGTACTTC. The variable domain in full, completed from reference TRBV13 and TRBJ2-5, reads AAGVIQSPRHLIKEKRETATLKCYPIPRHDTVYWYQQGPGQDPQFLISFYEKMQSDKGSIPDRFSAQQFSDYHSELNMSSLELGDSALYFCASSSGQRETQYFGPGTRLLVL.

The chain couples TRBV5-4 to TRBJ2-3; D perhaps matches TRBD2 (6 bases). The ends were cut back, 1 base at V and 2 bases at J, with 11 bases in the middle. Germline-derived CDR1 and CDR2 are SGHNT and YYREEE (reference sequence). The CDR3 runs 15 residues. CDR3 nucleotides: TGTGCCAGCAGCTTGTTGCGGGGCAACACAGATACGCAGTATTTT. Protein sequence: CASSLLRGNTDTQYF.

The V gene is TRBV15, the J gene TRBJ2-5; 9 bases map to TRBD2. The germline V gene has CDR1 LNHNV and CDR2 YYDKDF (reference sequence). V lost 1 base and J lost 4; bases outside the gene matches: 7. The CDR3 spans 16 residues. CDR3 region: CATSRGAGGRGETQYF. The CDR3 DNA reads as TGTGCCACCAGCAGAGGCGCGGGGGGGCGGGGAGAGACCCAGTACTTC.

The rearrangement joins TRBV7-4 to TRBJ1-5, with 11 nucleotides matching TRBD1. The germline V gene has CDR1 SGHVT and CDR2 SQSDAQ. This CDR3 is 18 amino acids long. After removal of 4 bases from V and 5 bases from J, the junction contained 13 bases not matched to a gene. This CDR3 reads CASSSIANQGQGDQPQHF. The CDR3 nucleotides are TGTGCCAGCAGCTCCATTGCGAACCAGGGACAGGGGGATCAGCCCCAGCATTTT. The entire variable domain, with the rest obtained from reference TRBV7-4 and TRBJ1-5, is as follows: GAGVSQSPRYKVAKRGRDVALRCDSISGHVTLYWYRQTLGQGSEVLTYSQSDAQRDKSGRPSGRFSAERPERSVSTLKIQRTEQGDSAVYLCASSSIANQGQGDQPQHFGDGTRLSIL.

The chain joins TRBV12-5 to TRBJ2-5; 13 nucleotides agree with TRBD2. V lost 7 bases to trimming and J lost 4 bases; unmatched junction nucleotides: 9. The CDR3 consists of 16 residues. CDR1 is LGHNT, CDR2 FRNRAP, per germline. DNA of the CDR3: TGTGCTAGTGAGCGGACTAGCGGGAGTCGGGGAGAGACCCAGTACTTC. This gives the protein CASERTSGSRGETQYF.